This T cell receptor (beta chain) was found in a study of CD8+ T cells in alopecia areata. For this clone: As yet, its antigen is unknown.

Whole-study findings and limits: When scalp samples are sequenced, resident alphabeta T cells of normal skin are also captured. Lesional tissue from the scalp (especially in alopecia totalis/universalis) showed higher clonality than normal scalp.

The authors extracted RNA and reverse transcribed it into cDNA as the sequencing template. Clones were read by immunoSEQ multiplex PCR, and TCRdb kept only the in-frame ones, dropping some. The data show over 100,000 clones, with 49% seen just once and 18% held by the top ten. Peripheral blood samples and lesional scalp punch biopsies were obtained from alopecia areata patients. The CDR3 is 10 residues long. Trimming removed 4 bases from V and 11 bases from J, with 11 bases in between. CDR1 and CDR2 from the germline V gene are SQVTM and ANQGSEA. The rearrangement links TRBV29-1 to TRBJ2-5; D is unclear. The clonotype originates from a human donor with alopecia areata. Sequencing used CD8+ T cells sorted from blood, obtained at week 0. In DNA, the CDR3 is TGCAGCGTTGTTGAGTCAGAGCAGTACTTC. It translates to CSVVESEQYF.